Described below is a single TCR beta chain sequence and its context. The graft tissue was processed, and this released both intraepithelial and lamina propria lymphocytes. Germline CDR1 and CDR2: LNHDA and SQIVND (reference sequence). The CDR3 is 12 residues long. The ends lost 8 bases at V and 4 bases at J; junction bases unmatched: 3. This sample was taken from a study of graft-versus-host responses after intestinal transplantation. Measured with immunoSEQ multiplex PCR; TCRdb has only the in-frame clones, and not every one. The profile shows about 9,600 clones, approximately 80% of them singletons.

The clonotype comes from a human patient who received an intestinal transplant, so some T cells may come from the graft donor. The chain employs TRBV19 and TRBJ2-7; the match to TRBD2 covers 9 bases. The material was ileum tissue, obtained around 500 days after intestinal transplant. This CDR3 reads CASGTSFYEQYF. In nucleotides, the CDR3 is TGTGCCAGTGGGACTAGCTTTTACGAGCAGTACTTC.